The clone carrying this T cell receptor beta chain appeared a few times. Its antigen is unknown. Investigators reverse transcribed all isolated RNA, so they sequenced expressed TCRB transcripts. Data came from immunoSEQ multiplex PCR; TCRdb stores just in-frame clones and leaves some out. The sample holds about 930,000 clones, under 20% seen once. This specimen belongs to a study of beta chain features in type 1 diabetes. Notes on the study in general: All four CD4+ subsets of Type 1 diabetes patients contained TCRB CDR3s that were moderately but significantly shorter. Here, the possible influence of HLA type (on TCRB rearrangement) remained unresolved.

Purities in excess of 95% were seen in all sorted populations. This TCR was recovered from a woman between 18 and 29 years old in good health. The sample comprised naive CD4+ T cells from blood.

The CDR3 loop is CASSPGQSQPQHF. The CDR3 region has the DNA TGTGCCAGCTCACCGGGTCAGAGTCAGCCCCAGCATTTT. The rearrangement uses TRBV18 and TRBJ1-5; D is uncertain. This CDR3 has 13 amino acids. The germline CDR1 and CDR2 sequences are KGHSH and LQKENI. Trimming left V 3 bases short and J 6 bases short, with 9 bases between.